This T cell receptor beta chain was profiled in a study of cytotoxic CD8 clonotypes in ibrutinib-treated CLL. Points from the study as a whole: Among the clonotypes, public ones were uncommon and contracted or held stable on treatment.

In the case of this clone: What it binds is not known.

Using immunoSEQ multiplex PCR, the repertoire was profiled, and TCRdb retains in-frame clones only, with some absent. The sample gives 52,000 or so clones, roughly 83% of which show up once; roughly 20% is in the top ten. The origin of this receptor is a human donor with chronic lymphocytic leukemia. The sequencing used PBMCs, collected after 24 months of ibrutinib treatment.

CDR3 amino acids: CASSLFSGANVLTF. CDR3 nucleotide sequence: TGTGCCAGCAGCTTATTCTCTGGGGCCAACGTCCTGACTTTC. This chain uses TRBV9 with TRBJ2-6; D is undetermined. V lost 4 bases, J lost 0 bases, and 5 bases lay in between. The CDR3 has 14 residues. Per germline, CDR1 SGDLS and CDR2 YYNGEE.